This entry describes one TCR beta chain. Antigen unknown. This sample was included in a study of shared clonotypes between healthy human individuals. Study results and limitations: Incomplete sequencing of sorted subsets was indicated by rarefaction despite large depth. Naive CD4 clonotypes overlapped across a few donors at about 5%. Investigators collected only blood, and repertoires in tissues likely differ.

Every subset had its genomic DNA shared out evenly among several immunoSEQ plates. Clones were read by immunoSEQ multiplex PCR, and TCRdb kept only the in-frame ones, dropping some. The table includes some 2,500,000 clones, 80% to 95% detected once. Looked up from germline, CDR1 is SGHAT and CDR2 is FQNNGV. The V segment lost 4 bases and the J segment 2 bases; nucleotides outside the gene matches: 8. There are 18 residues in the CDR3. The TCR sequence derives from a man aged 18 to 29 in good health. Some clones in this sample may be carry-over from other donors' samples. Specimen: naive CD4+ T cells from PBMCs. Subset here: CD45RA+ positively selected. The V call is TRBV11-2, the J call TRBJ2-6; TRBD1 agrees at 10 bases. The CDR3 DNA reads TGTGCCAGCAGCTCACCGGGACAGGGGATCACTGGGGCCAACGTCCTGACTTTC. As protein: CASSSPGQGITGANVLTF.